The table lists the clone carrying this T cell receptor beta chain with many counts. Its antigen is undetermined. This specimen comes from a study of T cells after yellow fever vaccination. Across the whole study: Preparing low-cell-number fractions relied on SMART-Seq v4 Ultra Low Input. General observations from the study: The booster response re-showed most primary clones: roughly 97% CD4, over 80% CD8. Weaker overall was a secondary response that nonetheless peaked faster, on day 5 versus 15.

CDR3 length: 17 amino acids. Between the trimmed V and J ends, which lost 6 bases and 0 bases, there was a span of 19 bases. Looked up from germline, CDR1 is SEHNR and CDR2 is FQNEAQ (reference sequence). The 5'RACE template-switching step produced TCR cDNA and added a universal primer site and UMIs. TCRdb called the 5' RACE reads again in MiXCR, with one record for every CDR3 protein. This repertoire shows under 100,000 distinct CDR3 sequences, 5.8% found once; its top ten account for roughly 41%. This TCR was recovered from a man younger than 30 who received the YFV17D yellow fever vaccine. Sequences were derived from CD8+ T cells sorted from PBMCs, sampled 10 days after the yellow fever booster vaccination. The gene calls are TRBV7-9 and TRBJ2-3; D perhaps matches TRBD1 (6 bases). This chain's CDR3 is CASRPLRGHPSTDTQYF. The CDR3 bases are TGTGCCAGCAGACCCCTCAGGGGACACCCTAGCACAGATACGCAGTATTTT.